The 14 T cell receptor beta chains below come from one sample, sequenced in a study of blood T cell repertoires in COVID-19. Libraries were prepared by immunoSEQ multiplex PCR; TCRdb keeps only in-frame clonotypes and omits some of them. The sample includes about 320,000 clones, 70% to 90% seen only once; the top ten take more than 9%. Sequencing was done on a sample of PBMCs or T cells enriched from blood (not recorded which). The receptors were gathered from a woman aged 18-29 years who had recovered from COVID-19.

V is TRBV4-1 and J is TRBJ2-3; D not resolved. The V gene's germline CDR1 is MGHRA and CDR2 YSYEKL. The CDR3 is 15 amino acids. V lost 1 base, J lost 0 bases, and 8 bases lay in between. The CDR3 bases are TGCGCCAGCAGCCAAGGGAGCTCTAGCACAGATACGCAGTATTTT. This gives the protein CASSQGSSSTDTQYF.

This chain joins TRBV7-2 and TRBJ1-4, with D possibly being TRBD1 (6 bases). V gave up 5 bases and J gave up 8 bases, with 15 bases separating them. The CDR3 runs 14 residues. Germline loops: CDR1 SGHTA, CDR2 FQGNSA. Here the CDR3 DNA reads TGTGCCAGCAGCCCAGACAGGCTGGGCGAAAAACTGTTTTTT. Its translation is CASSPDRLGEKLFF.

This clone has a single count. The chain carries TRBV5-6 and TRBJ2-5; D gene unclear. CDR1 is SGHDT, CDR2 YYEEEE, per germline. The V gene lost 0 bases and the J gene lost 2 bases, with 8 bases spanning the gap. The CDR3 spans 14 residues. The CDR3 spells CASSLVGQQETQYF. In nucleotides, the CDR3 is TGTGCCAGCAGCTTGGTTGGGCAGCAAGAGACCCAGTACTTC.

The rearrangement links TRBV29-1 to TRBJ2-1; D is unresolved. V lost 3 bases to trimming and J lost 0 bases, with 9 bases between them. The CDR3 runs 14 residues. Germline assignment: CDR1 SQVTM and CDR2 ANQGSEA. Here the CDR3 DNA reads TGCAGCGTTGATTTGTTTAGCTCCTACAATGAGCAGTTCTTC. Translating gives CSVDLFSSYNEQFF.

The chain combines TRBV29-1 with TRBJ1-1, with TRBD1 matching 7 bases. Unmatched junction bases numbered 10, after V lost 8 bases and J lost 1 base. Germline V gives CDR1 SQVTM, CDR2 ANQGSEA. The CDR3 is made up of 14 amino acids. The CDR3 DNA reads TGCAGCTCACTAACAGGGGTCGCGAACACTGAAGCTTTCTTT. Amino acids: CSSLTGVANTEAFF.

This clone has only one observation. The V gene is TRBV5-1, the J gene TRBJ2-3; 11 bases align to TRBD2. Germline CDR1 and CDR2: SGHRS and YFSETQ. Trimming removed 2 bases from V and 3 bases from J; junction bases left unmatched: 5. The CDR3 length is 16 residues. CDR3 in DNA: TGCGCCAGCAGCTTTGTCCGACTAGCGGGGACAGATACGCAGTATTTT. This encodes CASSFVRLAGTDTQYF.

The CDR3 DNA reads TGTGCCAGCAGCAATCAGGGGGAAGGAAACACCATATATTTT. Amino acid sequence: CASSNQGEGNTIYF. The rearrangement links TRBV7-9 to TRBJ1-3, with 7 bases fitting TRBD1. Trimming cost V 5 bases and J 4 bases; bases outside gene matches: 5. Looked up from germline, CDR1 is SEHNR and CDR2 is FQNEAQ (reference sequence). The CDR3 runs 14 residues.

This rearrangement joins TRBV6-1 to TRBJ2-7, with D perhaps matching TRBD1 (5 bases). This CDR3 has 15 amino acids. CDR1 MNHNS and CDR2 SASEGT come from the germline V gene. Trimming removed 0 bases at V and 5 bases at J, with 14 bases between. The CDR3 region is CASSEAPRVRHEQYF. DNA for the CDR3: TGTGCCAGCAGTGAAGCCCCCAGGGTGAGACACGAGCAGTACTTC.

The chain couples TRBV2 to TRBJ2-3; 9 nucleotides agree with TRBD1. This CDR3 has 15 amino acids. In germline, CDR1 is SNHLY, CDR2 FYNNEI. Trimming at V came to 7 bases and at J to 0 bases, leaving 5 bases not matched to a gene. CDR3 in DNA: TGTGCCAGCACGACAGGGGGTATGAGCACAGATACGCAGTATTTT. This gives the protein CASTTGGMSTDTQYF.

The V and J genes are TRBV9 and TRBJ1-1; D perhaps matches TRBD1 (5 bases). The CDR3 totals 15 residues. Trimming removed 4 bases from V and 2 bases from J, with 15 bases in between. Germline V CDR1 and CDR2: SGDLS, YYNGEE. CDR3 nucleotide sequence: TGTGCCAGCAGCCTTGGGGAGGGGCGAAACACTGAAGCTTTCTTT. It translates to CASSLGEGRNTEAFF.

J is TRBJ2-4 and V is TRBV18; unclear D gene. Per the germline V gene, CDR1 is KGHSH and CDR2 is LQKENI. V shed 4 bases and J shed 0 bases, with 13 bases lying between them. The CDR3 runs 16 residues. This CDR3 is CASSHLTSVAKNIQYF. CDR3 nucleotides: TGTGCCAGCTCACATCTAACTTCCGTAGCCAAAAACATTCAGTACTTC.

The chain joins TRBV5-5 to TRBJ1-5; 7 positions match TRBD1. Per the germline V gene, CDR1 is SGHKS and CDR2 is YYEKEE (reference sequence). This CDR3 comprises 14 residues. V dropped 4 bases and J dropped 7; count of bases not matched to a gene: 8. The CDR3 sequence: CASSLQGDRQPQHF. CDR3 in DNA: TGTGCCAGCAGCCTTCAGGGGGATCGACAGCCCCAGCATTTT.

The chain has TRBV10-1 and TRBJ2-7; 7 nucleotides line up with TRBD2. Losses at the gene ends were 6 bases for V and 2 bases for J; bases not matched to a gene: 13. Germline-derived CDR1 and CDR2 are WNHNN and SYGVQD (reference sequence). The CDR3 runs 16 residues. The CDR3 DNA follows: TGCGCCAGCAGCAGGTTAGGGCCTAGCGGAACCTACGAGCAGTACTTC. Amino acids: CASSRLGPSGTYEQYF.

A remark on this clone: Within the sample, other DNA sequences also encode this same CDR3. CDR3 sequence: CASSPTTGLNTEAFF. CDR3 in DNA: TGTGCCAGCAGCCCAACCACAGGACTGAACACTGAAGCTTTCTTT. The chain links TRBV7-9 to TRBJ1-1, with D possibly TRBD1 on 5 matching bases. V lost 5 bases and J 0 bases, leaving 13 bases between the germline ends. CDR3 length equals 15 residues. The V gene's germline CDR1 is SEHNR and CDR2 FQNEAQ (reference sequence).